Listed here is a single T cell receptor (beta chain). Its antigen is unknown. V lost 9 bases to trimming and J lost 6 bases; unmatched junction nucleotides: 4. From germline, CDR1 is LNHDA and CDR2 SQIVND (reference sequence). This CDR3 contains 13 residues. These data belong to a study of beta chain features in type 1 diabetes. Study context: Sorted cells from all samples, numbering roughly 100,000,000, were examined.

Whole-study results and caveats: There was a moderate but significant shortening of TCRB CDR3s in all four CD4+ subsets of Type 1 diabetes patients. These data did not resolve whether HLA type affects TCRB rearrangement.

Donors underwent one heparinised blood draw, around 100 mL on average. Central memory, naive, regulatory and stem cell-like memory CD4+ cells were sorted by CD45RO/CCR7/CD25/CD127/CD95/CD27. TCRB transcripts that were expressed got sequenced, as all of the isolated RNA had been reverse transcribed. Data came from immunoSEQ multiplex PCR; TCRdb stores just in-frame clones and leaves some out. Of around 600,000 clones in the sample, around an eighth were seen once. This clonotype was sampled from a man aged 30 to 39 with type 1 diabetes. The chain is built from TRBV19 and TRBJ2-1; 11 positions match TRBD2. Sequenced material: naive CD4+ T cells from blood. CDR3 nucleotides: TGTGCCAGCACACTAGCGGGGGTCAATGAGCAGTTCTTC. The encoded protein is CASTLAGVNEQFF. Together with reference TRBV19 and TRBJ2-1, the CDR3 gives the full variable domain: DGGITQSPKYLFRKEGQNVTLSCEQNLNHDAMYWYRQDPGQGLRLIYYSQIVNDFQKGDIAEGYSVSREKKESFPLTVTSAQKNPTAFYLCASTLAGVNEQFFGPGTRLTVL.